This TCR beta chain comes out of a study of response to subunit inactivated influenza vaccine. This clonotype has only a few counts. Antigen: not known. Points from the study as a whole: Seasonal influenza vaccination, on each occasion, was suggested by the authors to recruit few new T cells.

Unmatched junction bases numbered 4, after V lost 3 bases and J lost 3 bases. The CDR3 extends over 15 amino acids. Germline lookup yields CDR1 ENHRY and CDR2 SYGVKD. TCRdb reanalysed the RT-PCR reads using MiXCR and keeps one entry per CDR3 protein. Here the sample spans more than 700,000 distinct CDR3 sequences, about 20% being singletons. This chain joins TRBV10-3 and TRBJ2-3, with 9 bases identical to TRBD2. The TCR originated in a man aged 50 or older who received an inactivated influenza vaccine. The source material was PBMCs from blood, sampled more than 4 days after vaccination. In DNA, the CDR3 is TGTGCCATCAGTGACCCTAGCGGGATTACAGATACGCAGTATTTT. It specifies CAISDPSGITDTQYF.